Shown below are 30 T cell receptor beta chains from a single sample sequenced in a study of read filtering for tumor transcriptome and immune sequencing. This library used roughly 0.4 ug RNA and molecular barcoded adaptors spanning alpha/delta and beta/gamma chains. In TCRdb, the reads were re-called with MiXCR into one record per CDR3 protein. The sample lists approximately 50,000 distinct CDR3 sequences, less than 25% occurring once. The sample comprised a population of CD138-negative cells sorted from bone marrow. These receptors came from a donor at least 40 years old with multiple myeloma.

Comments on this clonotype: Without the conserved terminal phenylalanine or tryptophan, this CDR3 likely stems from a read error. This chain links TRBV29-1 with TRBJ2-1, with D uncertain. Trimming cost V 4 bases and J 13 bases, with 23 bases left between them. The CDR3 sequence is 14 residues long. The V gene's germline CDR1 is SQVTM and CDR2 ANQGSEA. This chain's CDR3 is CSVVTTHQIKQQFC. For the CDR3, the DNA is TGCAGCGTTGTAACGACCCACCAGATCAAACAACAGTTCTGC.

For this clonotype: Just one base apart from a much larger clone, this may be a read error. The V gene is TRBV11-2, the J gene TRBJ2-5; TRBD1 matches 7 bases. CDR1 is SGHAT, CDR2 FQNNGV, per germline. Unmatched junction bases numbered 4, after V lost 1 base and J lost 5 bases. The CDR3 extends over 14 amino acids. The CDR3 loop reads CASSLVVDRETQYF. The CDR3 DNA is TGTGCCAGCAGCTTAGTTGTGGACAGGGAGACCCAGTACTTC.

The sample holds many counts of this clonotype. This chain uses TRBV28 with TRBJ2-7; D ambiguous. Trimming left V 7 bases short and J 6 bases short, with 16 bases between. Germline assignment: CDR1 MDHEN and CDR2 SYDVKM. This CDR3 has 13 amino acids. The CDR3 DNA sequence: TGTGCCAGCAAGACTCGGACGGCCACCGAGCAGTACTTC. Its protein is CASKTRTATEQYF.

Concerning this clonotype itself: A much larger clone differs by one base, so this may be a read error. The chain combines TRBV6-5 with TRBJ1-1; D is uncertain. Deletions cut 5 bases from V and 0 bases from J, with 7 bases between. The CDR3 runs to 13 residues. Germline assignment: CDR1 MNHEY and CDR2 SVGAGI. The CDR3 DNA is TGTGCCAGCAGTAACGGGCTGAACACTGAAGCTTTCTTT. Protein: CASSNGLNTEAFF.

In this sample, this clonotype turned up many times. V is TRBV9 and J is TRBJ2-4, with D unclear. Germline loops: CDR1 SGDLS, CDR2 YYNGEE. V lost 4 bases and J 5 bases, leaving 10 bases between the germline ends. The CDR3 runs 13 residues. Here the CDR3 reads CASSTGPENIQYF. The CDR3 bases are TGTGCCAGCAGCACCGGGCCCGAAAACATTCAGTACTTC.

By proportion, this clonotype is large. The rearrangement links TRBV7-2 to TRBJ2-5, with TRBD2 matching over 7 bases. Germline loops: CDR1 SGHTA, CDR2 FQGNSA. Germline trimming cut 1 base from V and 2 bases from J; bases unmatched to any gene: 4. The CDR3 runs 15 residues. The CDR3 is CASSLVASGQETQYF. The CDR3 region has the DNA TGTGCCAGCAGCTTAGTCGCTAGCGGACAAGAGACCCAGTACTTC.

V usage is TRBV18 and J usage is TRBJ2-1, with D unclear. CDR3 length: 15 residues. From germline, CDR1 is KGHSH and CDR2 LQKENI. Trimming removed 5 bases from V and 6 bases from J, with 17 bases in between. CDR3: CASSSTQVRSNEQFF. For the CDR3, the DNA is TGTGCCAGCTCATCAACGCAGGTGCGATCCAATGAGCAGTTCTTC.

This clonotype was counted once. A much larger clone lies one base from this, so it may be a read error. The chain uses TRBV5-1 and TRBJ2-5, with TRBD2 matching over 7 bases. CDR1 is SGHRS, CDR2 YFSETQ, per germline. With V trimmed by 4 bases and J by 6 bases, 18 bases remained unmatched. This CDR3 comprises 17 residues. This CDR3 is CASSRTVGGGLEKTQYF. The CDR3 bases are TGCGCCAGCAGCCGGACCGTGGGGGGAGGGCTCGAAAAGACCCAGTACTTC.

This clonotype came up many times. The CDR3 reads CASSLASQAGEQYF. DNA of the CDR3: TGTGCCAGCAGCTTAGCGTCCCAGGCTGGGGAGCAGTACTTC. The V and J genes are TRBV7-8 and TRBJ2-7; D gene unclear. The ends were cut back, 0 bases at V and 7 bases at J, with 13 bases in the middle. Per germline, CDR1 SGHVS and CDR2 FQNEAQ. The CDR3 consists of 14 residues.

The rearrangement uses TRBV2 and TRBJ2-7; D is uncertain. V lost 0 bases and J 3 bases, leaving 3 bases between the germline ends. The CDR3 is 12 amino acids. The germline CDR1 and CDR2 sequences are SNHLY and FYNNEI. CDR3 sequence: CASSEAGYEQYF. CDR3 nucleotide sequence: TGTGCCAGCAGTGAAGCGGGCTACGAGCAGTACTTC.

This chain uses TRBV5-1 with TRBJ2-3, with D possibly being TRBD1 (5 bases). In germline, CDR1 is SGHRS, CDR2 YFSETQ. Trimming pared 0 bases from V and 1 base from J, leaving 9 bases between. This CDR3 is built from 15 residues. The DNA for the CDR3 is TGCGCCAGCAGCTTGGTATCGACAGGCACAGATACGCAGTATTTT. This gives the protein CASSLVSTGTDTQYF.

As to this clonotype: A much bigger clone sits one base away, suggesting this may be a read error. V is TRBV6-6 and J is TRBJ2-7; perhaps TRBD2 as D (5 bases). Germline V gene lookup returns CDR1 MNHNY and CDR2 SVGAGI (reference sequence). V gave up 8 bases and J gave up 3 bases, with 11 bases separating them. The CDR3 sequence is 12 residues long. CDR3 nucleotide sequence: TGTGCCAGCGAGAGCGGTGACTACGAGCAGTACTTC. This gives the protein CASESGDYEQYF.

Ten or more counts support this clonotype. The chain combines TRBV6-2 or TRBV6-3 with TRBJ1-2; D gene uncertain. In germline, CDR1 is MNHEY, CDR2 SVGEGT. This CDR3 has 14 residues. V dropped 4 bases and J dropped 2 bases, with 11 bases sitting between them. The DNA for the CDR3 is TGTGCCAGCAGTTTCGACACTTTCAACTATGGCTACACCTTC. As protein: CASSFDTFNYGYTF.

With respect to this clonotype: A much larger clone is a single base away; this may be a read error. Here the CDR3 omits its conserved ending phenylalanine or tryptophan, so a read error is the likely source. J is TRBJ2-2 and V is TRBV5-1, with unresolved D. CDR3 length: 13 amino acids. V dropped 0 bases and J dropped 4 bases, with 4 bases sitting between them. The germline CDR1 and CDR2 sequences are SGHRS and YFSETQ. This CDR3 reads CASSLAPTGELFS. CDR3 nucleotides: TGCGCCAGCAGCTTGGCCCCCACCGGGGAGCTGTTTTCT.

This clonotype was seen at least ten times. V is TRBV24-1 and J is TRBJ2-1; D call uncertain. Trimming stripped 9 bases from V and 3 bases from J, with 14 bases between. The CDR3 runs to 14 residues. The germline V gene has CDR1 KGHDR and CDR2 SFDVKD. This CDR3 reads CATSRGQSYNEQFF. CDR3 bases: TGTGCCACCTCTCGAGGCCAGAGCTACAATGAGCAGTTCTTC.

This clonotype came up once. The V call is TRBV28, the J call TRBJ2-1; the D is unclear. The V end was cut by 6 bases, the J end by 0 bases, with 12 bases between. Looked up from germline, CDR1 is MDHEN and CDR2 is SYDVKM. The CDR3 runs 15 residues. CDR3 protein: CASRITNPSYNEQFF. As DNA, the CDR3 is TGTGCCAGCAGGATAACTAACCCCTCCTACAATGAGCAGTTCTTC.

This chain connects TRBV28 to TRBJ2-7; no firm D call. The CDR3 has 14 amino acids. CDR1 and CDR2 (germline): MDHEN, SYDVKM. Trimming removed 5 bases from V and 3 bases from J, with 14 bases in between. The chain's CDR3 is CASSPVQTIYEQYF. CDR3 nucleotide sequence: TGTGCCAGCAGTCCCGTCCAAACGATCTACGAGCAGTACTTC.

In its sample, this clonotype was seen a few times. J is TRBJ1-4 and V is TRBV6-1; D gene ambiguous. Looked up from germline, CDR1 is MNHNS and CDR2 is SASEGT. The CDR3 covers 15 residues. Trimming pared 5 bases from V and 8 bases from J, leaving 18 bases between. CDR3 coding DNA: TGTGCCAGCAGTCTAGGACCACTCCCAACGGAAAAACTGTTTTTT. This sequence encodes CASSLGPLPTEKLFF.

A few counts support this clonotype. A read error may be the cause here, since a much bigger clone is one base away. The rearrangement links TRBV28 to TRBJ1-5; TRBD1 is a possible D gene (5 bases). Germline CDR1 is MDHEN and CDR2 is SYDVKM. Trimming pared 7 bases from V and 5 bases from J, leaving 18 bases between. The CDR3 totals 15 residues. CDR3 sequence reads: CASIRDWGGHQPQHF. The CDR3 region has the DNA TGTGCCAGCATCCGAGATTGGGGCGGCCATCAGCCCCAGCATTTT. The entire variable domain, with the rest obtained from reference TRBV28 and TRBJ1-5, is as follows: DVKVTQSSRYLVKRTGEKVFLECVQDMDHENMFWYRQDPGLGLRLIYFSYDVKMKEKGDIPEGYSVSREKKERFSLILESASTNQTSMYLCASIRDWGGHQPQHFGDGTRLSIL.

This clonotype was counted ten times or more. CDR3 sequence reads: CASSLDTNTDTQYF. DNA of the CDR3: TGTGCCAGCAGTTTAGACACTAACACAGATACGCAGTATTTT. The chain links TRBV28 to TRBJ2-3, with D hard to call. This CDR3 has 14 amino acids. Per the germline V gene, CDR1 is MDHEN and CDR2 is SYDVKM. Trimming took 2 bases from V and 2 from J, leaving 8 bases between them. Based on the CDR3 plus reference TRBV28 and TRBJ2-3, the full variable domain is DVKVTQSSRYLVKRTGEKVFLECVQDMDHENMFWYRQDPGLGLRLIYFSYDVKMKEKGDIPEGYSVSREKKERFSLILESASTNQTSMYLCASSLDTNTDTQYFGPGTRLTVL.

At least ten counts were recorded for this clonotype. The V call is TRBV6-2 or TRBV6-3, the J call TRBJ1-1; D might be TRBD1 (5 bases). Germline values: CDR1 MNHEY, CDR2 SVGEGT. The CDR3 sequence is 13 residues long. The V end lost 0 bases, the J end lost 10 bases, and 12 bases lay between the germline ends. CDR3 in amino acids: CASSYSGTVTAFF. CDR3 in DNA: TGTGCCAGCAGTTACTCGGGGACGGTGACAGCTTTCTTT.

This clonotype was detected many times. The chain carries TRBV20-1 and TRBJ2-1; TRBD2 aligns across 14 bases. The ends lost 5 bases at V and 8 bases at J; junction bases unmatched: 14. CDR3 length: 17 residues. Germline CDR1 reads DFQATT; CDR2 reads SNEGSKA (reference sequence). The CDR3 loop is CSAQTSRTSGRYYEQFF. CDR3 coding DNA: TGCAGTGCTCAAACCTCCCGGACTAGCGGGAGGTACTATGAGCAGTTCTTC.

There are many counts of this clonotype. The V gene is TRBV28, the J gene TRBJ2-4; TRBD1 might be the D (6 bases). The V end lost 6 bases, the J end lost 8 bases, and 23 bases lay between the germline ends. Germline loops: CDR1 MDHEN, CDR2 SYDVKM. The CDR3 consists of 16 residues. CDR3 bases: TGTGCCAGCAGCGAACAGCAGGGGTTTAAATTAGACATTCAGTACTTC. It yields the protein CASSEQQGFKLDIQYF. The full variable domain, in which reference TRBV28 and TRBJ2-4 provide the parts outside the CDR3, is DVKVTQSSRYLVKRTGEKVFLECVQDMDHENMFWYRQDPGLGLRLIYFSYDVKMKEKGDIPEGYSVSREKKERFSLILESASTNQTSMYLCASSEQQGFKLDIQYFGAGTRLSVL.

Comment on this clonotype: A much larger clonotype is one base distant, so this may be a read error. DNA of the CDR3: TGTGCCAGCAGACAAAGACCGCTCTCCGGGGCCAACGCCCTGACTTTC. Residues: CASRQRPLSGANALTF. The chain is built from TRBV28 and TRBJ2-6; perhaps D is TRBD1 or TRBD2 (5 bases each). Per germline, CDR1 MDHEN and CDR2 SYDVKM. The CDR3 spans 16 residues.

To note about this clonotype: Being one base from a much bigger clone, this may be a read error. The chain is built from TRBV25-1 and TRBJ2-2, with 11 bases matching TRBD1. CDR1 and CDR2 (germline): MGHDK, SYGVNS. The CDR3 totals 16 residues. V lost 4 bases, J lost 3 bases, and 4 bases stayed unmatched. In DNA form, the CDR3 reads TGTGCCAGCAGTGCCCCGGGACAGGGGGACACCGGGGAGCTGTTTTTT. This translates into CASSAPGQGDTGELFF.

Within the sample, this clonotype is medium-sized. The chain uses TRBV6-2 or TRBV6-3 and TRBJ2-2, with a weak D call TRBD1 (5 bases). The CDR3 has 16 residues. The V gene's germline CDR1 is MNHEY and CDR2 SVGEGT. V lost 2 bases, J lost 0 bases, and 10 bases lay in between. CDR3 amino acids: CASSYGAGSNTGELFF. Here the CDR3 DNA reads TGTGCCAGCAGTTACGGGGCAGGATCGAACACCGGGGAGCTGTTTTTT.

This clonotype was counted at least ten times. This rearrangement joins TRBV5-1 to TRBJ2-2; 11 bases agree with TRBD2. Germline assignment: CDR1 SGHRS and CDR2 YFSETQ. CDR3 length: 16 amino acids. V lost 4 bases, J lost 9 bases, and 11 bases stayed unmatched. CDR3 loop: CASSPSGGKILRELFF. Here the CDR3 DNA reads TGCGCCAGCAGCCCTAGCGGGGGGAAGATTTTACGGGAGCTGTTTTTT. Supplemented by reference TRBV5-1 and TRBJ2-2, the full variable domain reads KAGVTQTPRYLIKTRGQQVTLSCSPISGHRSVSWYQQTPGQGLQFLFEYFSETQRNKGNFPGRFSGRQFSNSRSEMNVSTLELGDSALYLCASSPSGGKILRELFFGEGSRLTVL.

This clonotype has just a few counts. The CDR3 DNA follows: TGTGCCTGGACTTTCGACCTCCTGGAGGACGAGCAGTACTTC. As protein: CAWTFDLLEDEQYF. The chain links TRBV30 to TRBJ2-7, with D tentatively TRBD2 (5 bases). Between the trimmed V and J ends, which lost 4 bases and 5 bases, there was a span of 18 bases. The germline V gene encodes CDR1 GTSNPN and CDR2 SVGIG (reference sequence). There are 14 residues in the CDR3.

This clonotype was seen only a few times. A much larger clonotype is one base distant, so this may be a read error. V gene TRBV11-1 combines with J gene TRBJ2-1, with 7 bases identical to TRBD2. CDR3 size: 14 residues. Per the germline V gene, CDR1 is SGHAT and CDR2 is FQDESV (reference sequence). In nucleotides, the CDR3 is TGTGGCAGCAGCTTCGCGGGGGCCTACAATGAGCAGTTCTTC. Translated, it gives CGSSFAGAYNEQFF.

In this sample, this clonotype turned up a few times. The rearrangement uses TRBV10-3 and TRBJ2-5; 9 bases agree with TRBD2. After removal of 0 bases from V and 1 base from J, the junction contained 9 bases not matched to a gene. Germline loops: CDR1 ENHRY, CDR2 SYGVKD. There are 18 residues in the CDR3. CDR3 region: CAISESGGLAGTQETQYF. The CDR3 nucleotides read TGTGCCATCAGTGAGTCTGGGGGTCTAGCGGGGACCCAAGAGACCCAGTACTTC.